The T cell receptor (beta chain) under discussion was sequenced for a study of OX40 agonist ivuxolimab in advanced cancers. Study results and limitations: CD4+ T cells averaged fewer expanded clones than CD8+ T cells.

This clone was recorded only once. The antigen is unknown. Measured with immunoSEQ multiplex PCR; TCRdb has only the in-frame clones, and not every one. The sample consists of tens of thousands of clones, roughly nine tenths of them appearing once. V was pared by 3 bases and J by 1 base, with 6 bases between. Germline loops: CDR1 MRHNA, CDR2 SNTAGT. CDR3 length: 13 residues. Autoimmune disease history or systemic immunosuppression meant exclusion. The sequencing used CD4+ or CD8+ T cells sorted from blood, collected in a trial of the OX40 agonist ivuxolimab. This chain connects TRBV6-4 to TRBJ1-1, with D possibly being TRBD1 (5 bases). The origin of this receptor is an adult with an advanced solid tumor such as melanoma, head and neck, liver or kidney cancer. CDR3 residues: CASSEGGNTEAFF. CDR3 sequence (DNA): TGTGCCAGCAGTGAGGGGGGGAACACTGAAGCTTTCTTT.